The clone carrying this TCR beta chain turned up a few times. TCRdb independently ran MiXCR on the reads; one entry per CDR3 protein. The table has a few hundred thousand distinct CDR3 sequences, approximately 13% seen once; the top ten hold about 8.7%. Trimming stripped 2 bases from V and 7 bases from J, with 13 bases between. CDR3 length equals 14 residues. In germline, CDR1 is SGHRS, CDR2 YFSETQ. The sample comes from a study of T cell repertoires in cytomegalovirus infection. The sample taken for sequencing was PBMCs. This receptor was obtained from a human donor in good health (CMV status not recorded). Some clones in this sample may be carry-over from other donors' samples. This rearrangement joins TRBV5-1 to TRBJ2-1; a weak D match, TRBD1 (5 bases). CDR3 in amino acids: CASSLSQGINEQFF. The CDR3 DNA follows: TGCGCCAGCAGCTTATCCCAGGGTATAAATGAGCAGTTCTTC.